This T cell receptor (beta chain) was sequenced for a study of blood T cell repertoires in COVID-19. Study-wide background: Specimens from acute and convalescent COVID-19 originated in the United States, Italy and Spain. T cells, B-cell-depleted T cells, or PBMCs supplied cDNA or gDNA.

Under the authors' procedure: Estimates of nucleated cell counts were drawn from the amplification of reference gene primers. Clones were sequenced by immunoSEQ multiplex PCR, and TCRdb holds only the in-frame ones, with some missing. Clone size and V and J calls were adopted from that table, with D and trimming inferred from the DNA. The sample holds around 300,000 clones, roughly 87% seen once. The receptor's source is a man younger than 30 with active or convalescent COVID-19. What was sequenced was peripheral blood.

In DNA form, the CDR3 reads TGTGCCAGCAGTACAGGGTTGGATACGCAGTATTTT. This translates into CASSTGLDTQYF. This chain links TRBV27 with TRBJ2-3, with D maybe TRBD1 (6 bases). Germline CDR1 MNHEY, CDR2 SMNVEV (reference sequence). The CDR3 extends over 12 amino acids. Trimming took 5 bases from V and 6 from J, leaving 9 bases between them.